The clone carrying this T cell receptor beta chain was picked up a small number of times. Antigen: not known. CDR1 and CDR2 (germline): SGHVS, FQNEAQ. The CDR3 extends over 15 amino acids. V gave up 1 base and J gave up 2 bases, with 9 bases separating them. Whoever was chosen for sequencing had shown CD8+CD57+ cell expansion by flow cytometry. Severe acquired aplastic anemia affected all patients. Blood sampling was performed on the patients, and none of them had received therapy by then. These data come from a study of CD8+CD57+ T cells in acquired aplastic anemia. Study context: Sorted CD4+ and CD8+ cells gave a mean 3.2 ug DNA, range roughly 0.2 to 27.4 ug. Study findings and constraints: It was found that roughly 29 CD8+ CDR3 sequences were shared between patients and controls.

For CDR3 and TCR beta VDJ profiling, genomic DNA was the template used. Via MiXCR, TCRdb re-called the reads, giving one row per CDR3 protein. The sample shows a few hundred thousand distinct CDR3 sequences, 65% to 90% of them seen only once. This TCR derives from a human donor with aplastic anemia. The chain combines TRBV7-8 with TRBJ1-5; D call uncertain. Sequences were obtained from sorted CD4+, CD8+, or CD8+CD57+ T cells (not recorded which) from PBMCs. CDR3 amino acids: CASSLDGSGNQPQHF. The CDR3 DNA is TGTGCCAGCAGCTTAGACGGGTCAGGCAATCAGCCCCAGCATTTT.